This note documents a single T cell receptor (beta chain) sequence. As yet, its antigen is unknown. This sample is drawn from a study of shared clonotypes between healthy human individuals. Each donor was a Caucasian adult residing in Nashville, Tennessee. The authors sequenced unsorted PBMC DNA on ten immunoSEQ deep assay plates. Produced via immunoSEQ multiplex PCR; TCRdb's table is partial and in-frame only. This sample yields around 500,000 clones, of which 81% are seen a single time; 12% belongs to the top ten. Whole-study results and caveats: Sequencing depth was expected to affect clonotype sharing among donors.

This clonotype was sampled from a woman between 40 and 55 years old in good health. Some clones in this sample may be carry-over from other donors' samples. The sequencing input was PBMCs.

The CDR3 sequence is CASSLDGLSGNTIYF. The CDR3 region has the DNA TGTGCCAGCAGCTTGGACGGACTCTCTGGAAACACCATATATTTT. The J gene is TRBJ1-3, the V gene TRBV5-4; D unclear. The CDR3 is 15 residues long. Trimming pared 0 bases from V and 0 bases from J, leaving 7 bases between. Germline V gene sequence: CDR1 SGHNT, CDR2 YYREEE (reference sequence).